This TCR beta chain appears in the sequencing data of a study of OX40 agonist ivuxolimab in advanced cancers. CDR1 and CDR2 (germline): SGHTA, FQGNSA. V shed 1 base and J shed 3 bases, with 14 bases lying between them. This CDR3 spans 16 amino acids. Data came from immunoSEQ multiplex PCR; TCRdb stores just in-frame clones and leaves some out. This table has tens of thousands of clones, around 90% appearing once. The chain carries TRBV7-2 and TRBJ2-3; tentatively, D is TRBD1 (6 bases). The sample consisted of CD4+ or CD8+ T cells sorted from blood, taken in a trial of the OX40 agonist ivuxolimab. The receptor was derived from an adult with an advanced solid tumor such as melanoma, head and neck, liver or kidney cancer. The CDR3, as DNA: TGTGCCAGCAGCTTAGAAAGAATAGGGGGAACAGATACGCAGTATTTT. Protein product: CASSLERIGGTDTQYF. The whole variable domain, filled in from reference TRBV7-2 and TRBJ2-3, reads GAGVSQSPSNKVTEKGKDVELRCDPISGHTALYWYRQSLGQGLEFLIYFQGNSAPDKSGLPSDRFSAERTGGSVSTLTIQRTQQEDSAVYLCASSLERIGGTDTQYFGPGTRLTVL.